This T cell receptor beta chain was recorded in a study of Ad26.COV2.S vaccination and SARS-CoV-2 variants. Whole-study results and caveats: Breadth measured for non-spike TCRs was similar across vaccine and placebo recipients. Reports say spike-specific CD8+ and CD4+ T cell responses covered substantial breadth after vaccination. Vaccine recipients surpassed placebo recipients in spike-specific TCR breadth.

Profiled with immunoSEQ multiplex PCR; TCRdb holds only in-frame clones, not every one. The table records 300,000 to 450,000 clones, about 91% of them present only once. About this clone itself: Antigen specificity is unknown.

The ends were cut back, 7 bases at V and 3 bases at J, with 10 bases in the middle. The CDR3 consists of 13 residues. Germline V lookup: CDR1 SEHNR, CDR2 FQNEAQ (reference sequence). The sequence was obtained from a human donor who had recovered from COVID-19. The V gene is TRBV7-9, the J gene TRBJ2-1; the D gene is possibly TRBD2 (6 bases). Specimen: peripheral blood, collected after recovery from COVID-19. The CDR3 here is CASTGVFYNEQFF. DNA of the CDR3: TGTGCCAGCACGGGGGTGTTCTACAATGAGCAGTTCTTC.